The TCR beta chain described here comes from a study of T cell repertoires in cytomegalovirus infection. The CDR3 has 13 amino acids. V gave up 5 bases and J gave up 0 bases; unmatched junction bases: 1. Germline lookup yields CDR1 ENHRY and CDR2 SYGVKD. TCRdb analysed the reads with MiXCR anew, one entry per CDR3 protein. The sample records 150,000 or so distinct CDR3 sequences, approximately 5.9% being singletons. This clonotype was sampled from a human donor in good health (CMV status not recorded). Some clones in this sample may be carry-over from other donors' samples. Sequencing was carried out using PBMCs. This chain links TRBV10-3 with TRBJ2-7; 7 bases match TRBD2. CDR3 coding DNA: TGTGCCATCAGTTGGACTAGCTCCTACGAGCAGTACTTC. Translation: CAISWTSSYEQYF.